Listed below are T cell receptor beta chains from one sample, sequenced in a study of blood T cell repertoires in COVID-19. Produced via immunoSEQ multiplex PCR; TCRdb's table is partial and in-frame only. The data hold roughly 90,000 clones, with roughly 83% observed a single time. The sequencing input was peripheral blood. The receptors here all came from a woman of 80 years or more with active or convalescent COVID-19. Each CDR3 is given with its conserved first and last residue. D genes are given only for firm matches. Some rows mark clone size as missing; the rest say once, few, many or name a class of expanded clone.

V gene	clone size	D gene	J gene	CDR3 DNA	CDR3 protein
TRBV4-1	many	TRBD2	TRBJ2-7	TGCGCCAGCAGCCAAGAAGTCCCCACCAGCGGGGGGGGCGCGGGCTACGAGCAGTACTTC	CASSQEVPTSGGGAGYEQYF
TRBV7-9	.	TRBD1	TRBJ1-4	TGTGCCAGCAGCTCAAAGGGACAGGGAGAAGAAAAACTGTTTTTT	CASSSKGQGEEKLFF
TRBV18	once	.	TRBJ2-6	TGTGCCAGCTCACCTATGACAGGCGCGAGGGCCAACGTCCTGACTTTC	CASSPMTGARANVLTF
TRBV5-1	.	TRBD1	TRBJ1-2	TGCGCCAGCAGACCCGACAGGGGGTTAGAAGGCTACACCTTC	CASRPDRGLEGYTF
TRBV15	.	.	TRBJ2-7	TGTGCCACCAGCTACGAAGGGGCTGAGTACGAGCAGTACTTC	CATSYEGAEYEQYF
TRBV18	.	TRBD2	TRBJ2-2	TGTGCCAGCTCACCGAGACTTACTAGCGGGGGGTCCTCAAACACCGGGGAGCTGTTTTTT	CASSPRLTSGGSSNTGELFF
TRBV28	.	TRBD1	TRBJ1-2	TGTGCCAGCACCTCGAGGGGCAGGGGGATCAATGGCTACACCTTC	CASTSRGRGINGYTF
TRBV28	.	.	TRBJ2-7	TGTGCCAGCACGGGGGGCTTGTCCTACGAGCAGTACTTC	CASTGGLSYEQYF
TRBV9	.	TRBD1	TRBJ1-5	TGTGCCAGCAGCGAACAGGGGATAGGGCAGCCCCAGCATTTT	CASSEQGIGQPQHF
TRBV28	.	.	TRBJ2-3	TGTGCCAGCAGTTTAGCAGGGTTGGGCACAGATACGCAGTATTTT	CASSLAGLGTDTQYF
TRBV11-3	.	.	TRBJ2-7	TGTGCCAGCAGTCGAGAGGCCTCCTACGAGCAGTACTTC	CASSREASYEQYF
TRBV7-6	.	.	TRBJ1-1	TGTGCCAGCAGGGCTACAGGGAGGGGCGGGAACACTGAAGCTTTCTTT	CASRATGRGGNTEAFF
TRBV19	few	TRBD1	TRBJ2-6	TGTGCCAGTCATTCAGGGGGCGCTGGGGCCAACGTCCTGACTTTC	CASHSGGAGANVLTF
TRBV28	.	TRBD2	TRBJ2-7	TGTGCCAACAAAACTAGCGGGAGGGCCTCCTACGAGCAGTACTTC	CANKTSGRASYEQYF
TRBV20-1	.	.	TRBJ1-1	TGCAGTGCTAGTTGGGGGCTGAACACTGAAGCTTTCTTT	CSASWGLNTEAFF
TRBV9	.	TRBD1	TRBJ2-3	TGTGCCAGCAGCCACGGACAGGCCTTAGATACGCAGTATTTT	CASSHGQALDTQYF
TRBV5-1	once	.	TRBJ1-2	TGCGCCAGCAGCTTGGACCCGGTCTATGGCTACACCTTC	CASSLDPVYGYTF
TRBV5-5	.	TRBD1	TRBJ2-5	TGTGCCAGCAGCCCGAGGACAGGGACGGGGACCCAGTACTTC	CASSPRTGTGTQYF
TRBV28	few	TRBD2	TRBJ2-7	TGTGCCAGCGGGGTACTAGCGGGAGACGACGAGCAGTACTTC	CASGVLAGDDEQYF
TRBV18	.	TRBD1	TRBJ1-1	TGTGCCAGCTCAACGACAGGGGACACTGAAGCTTTCTTT	CASSTTGDTEAFF
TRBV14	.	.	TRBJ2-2	TGTGCCAGCAGCCCCAGACAAATATCGATAAACACCGGGGAGCTGTTTTTT	CASSPRQISINTGELFF
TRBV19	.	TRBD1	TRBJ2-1	TGTGCCAGTACCACCTGGGGACAGGGGGCTTACAATGAGCAGTTCTTC	CASTTWGQGAYNEQFF
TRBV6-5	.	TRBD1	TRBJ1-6	TGTGCCAGCAGTTACGGGACAGGGGATTCACCCCTCCACTTT	CASSYGTGDSPLHF
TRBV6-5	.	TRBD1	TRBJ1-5	TGTGCCAGCAGTCGGACAGGGGGTCAGCCCCAGCATTTT	CASSRTGGQPQHF
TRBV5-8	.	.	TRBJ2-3	TGTGCCAGCAGCTTGTTCCGGAGCACAGATACGCAGTATTTT	CASSLFRSTDTQYF
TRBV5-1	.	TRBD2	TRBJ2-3	TGCGCCAGCAGCCCCGGGGGGGCCCTGAGCACAGATACGCAGTATTTT	CASSPGGALSTDTQYF
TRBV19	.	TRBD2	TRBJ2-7	TGTGCCAGTACCTGGGGGGCGCGGGGGGCCTCCGAGCAGTACTTC	CASTWGARGASEQYF
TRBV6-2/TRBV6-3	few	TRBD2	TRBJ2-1	TGTGCCAGCAGTAGGGGACTAGCCGCAAATTTCCCCGATGAGCAGTTCTTC	CASSRGLAANFPDEQFF
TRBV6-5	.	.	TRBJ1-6	TGTGCCAGCAGTAAAAACAGGGATTCACCCCTCCACTTT	CASSKNRDSPLHF
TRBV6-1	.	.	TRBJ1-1	TGTGCCAGCAGTGAAGCGCGAAAGAACACTGAAGCTTTCTTT	CASSEARKNTEAFF
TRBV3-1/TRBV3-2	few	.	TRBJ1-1	TGTGCCAGCAGCCCCCAGGTGAACACTGAAGCTTTCTTT	CASSPQVNTEAFF
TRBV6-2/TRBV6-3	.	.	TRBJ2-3	TGTGCCAGCAGTTACATCACCACAGTCACAGATACGCAGTATTTT	CASSYITTVTDTQYF
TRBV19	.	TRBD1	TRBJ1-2	TGTGCCAGTAGTATCTTCCCTCGGGACAGCGCTAACTATGGCTACACCTTC	CASSIFPRDSANYGYTF
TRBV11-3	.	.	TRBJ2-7	TGTGCCAGCAGCTTTTCCGGGACAACCTACGAGCAGTACTTC	CASSFSGTTYEQYF
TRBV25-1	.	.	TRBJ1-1	TGTGCCAGCAGTGGACACACAGGGAACACTGAAGCTTTCTTT	CASSGHTGNTEAFF
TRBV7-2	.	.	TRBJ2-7	TGTGCCAGCAGCTTTCTTTCCTACGAGCAGTACTTC	CASSFLSYEQYF
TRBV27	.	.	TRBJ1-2	TGTGCCAGCAGCCCGCATGGGGAGGCAGGCCGTGGCTACACCTTC	CASSPHGEAGRGYTF
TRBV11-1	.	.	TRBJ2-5	TGTGCCAGCAGCGGGGGGACAGAACCCCAAGAGACCCAGTACTTC	CASSGGTEPQETQYF
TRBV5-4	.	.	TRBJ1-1	TGTGCCAGCAGCCCAGGACAAGGGTTTAGCACTGAAGCTTTCTTT	CASSPGQGFSTEAFF
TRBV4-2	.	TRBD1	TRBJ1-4	TGTGCCAGCAGCCAACAAACAGGGGGAGTTGAAAAACTGTTTTTT	CASSQQTGGVEKLFF
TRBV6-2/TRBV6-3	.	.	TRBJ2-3	TGTGCCAGCTGCCGGGCGGGACGCACAGATACGCAGTATTTT	CASCRAGRTDTQYF
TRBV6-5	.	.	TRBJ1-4	TGTGCCAGCAGTTTATTCAGGGCAAGTAATGAAAAACTGTTTTTT	CASSLFRASNEKLFF
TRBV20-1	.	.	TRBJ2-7	TGCAGTGCCGAAAGGGGGGAGCAGTACTTC	CSAERGEQYF
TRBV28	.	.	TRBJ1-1	TGTGCCAGCGGCCGGGTGCTGACCCGGAACACTGAAGCTTTCTTT	CASGRVLTRNTEAFF
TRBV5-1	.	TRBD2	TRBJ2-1	TGCGCCAGCAGTAGGGGTGGGGAGGGCAATGAGCAGTTCTTC	CASSRGGEGNEQFF